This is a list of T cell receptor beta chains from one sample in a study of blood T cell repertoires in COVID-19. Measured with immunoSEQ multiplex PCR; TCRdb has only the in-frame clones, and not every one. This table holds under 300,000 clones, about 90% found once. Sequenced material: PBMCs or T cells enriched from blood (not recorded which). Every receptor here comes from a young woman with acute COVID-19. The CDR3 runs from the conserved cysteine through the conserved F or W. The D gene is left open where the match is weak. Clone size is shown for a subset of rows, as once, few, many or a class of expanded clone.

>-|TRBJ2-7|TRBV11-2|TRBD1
TGTGCCAGCAGCTCGGGGACAGGGCCCTACGAGCAGTACTTC
CASSSGTGPYEQYF
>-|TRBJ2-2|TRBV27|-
TGTGCCAGCAGTTTCGGGGGGCTGAGCACCGGGGAGCTGTTTTTT
CASSFGGLSTGELFF
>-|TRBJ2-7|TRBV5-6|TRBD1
TGTGCCAGCAGGTTACAGGGGGCGCGGGCCTACGAGCAGTACTTC
CASRLQGARAYEQYF
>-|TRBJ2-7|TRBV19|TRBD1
TGTGCCAGTAGTATAGATCGAGGGACAGAGATCTACGAGCAGTACTTC
CASSIDRGTEIYEQYF
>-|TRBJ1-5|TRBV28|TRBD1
TGTGCCAGCACCTCAGGGGGTGGGGGGCTTCTGGGCAATCAGCCCCAGCATTTT
CASTSGGGGLLGNQPQHF
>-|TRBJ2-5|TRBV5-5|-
TGTGCCAGCAGCTTGTCCAGGACACAAGAGACCCAGTACTTC
CASSLSRTQETQYF
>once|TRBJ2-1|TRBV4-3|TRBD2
TGCGCCAGCAGCCAAGATGCGGAGGGCACTAGCGGGGTTTACAATGAGCAGTTCTTC
CASSQDAEGTSGVYNEQFF
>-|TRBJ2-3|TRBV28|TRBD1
TGTGCCAGCCCCCCGCCGGGCAGGGGGCGCCCAGATACGCAGTATTTT
CASPPPGRGRPDTQYF
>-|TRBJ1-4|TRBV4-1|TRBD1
TGCGCCAGCAGCCCTGGGACAGATACAACTAATGAAAAACTGTTTTTT
CASSPGTDTTNEKLFF
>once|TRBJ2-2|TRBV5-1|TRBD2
TGCGCCAGCAGCTTCGGACTAGCGGGGGCCACAGACGGGGAGCTGTTTTTT
CASSFGLAGATDGELFF
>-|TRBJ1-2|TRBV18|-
TGTGCCAGCTCACCAGGGCGGGATAACTATGGCTACACCTTC
CASSPGRDNYGYTF
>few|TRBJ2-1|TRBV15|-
TGTGCCACCAGCACCATTTCGGGGAAATGGGACAATGAGCAGTTCTTC
CATSTISGKWDNEQFF
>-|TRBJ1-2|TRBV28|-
TGTGCCAGCAGTAAAGACTCCGGGAGGTCCTATGGCTACACCTTC
CASSKDSGRSYGYTF
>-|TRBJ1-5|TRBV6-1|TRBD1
TGTGCCAGCAGTGAAAAGCTTCGGGACAGGAGGATTCGCAATCAGCCCCAGCATTTT
CASSEKLRDRRIRNQPQHF
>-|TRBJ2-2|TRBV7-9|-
TGTGCCAGCAGTCCCCTAGCGGGGGAGCTGTTTTTT
CASSPLAGELFF
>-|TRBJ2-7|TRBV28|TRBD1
TGTGCCATAACAGGACAGGCACCCTACGAGCAGTACTTC
CAITGQAPYEQYF
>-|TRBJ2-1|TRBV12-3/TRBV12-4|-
TGTGCCAGCAGTACGGACAGTGAGCAGTTCTTC
CASSTDSEQFF
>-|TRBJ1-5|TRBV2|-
TGTGCCAGCAGTGAGAGCGGGTCTTATCAGCCCCAGCATTTT
CASSESGSYQPQHF
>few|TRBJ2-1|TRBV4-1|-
TGCGCCAGCAGCCAGGGACTTGAGGATGAGCAGTTCTTC
CASSQGLEDEQFF
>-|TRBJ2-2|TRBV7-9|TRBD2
TGTGCCAGCAGCCCCCTTGGGGGAGGGCCTTACACCGGGGAGCTGTTTTTT
CASSPLGGGPYTGELFF
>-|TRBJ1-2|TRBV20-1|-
TGCAGTGCCATAACAGATGGCTACACCTTC
CSAITDGYTF
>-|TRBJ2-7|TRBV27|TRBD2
TGTGCCAGCAGTTTAGCGGGAGGAAACTACGAGCAGTACTTC
CASSLAGGNYEQYF
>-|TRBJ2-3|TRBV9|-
TGTGCCAGCAGCCCGTCTCACAGGGATAGGGTGTCGGGTACGCAGTATTTT
CASSPSHRDRVSGTQYF
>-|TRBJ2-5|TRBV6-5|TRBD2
TGTGCCAGCACTCTAGCGGGGGTCCAAGAGACCCAGTACTTC
CASTLAGVQETQYF
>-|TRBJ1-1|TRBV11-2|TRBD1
TGTGCCAGCAGCTTAGGGCCACAGGGGACTGAAGCTTTCTTT
CASSLGPQGTEAFF
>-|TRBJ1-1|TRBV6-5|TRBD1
TGTGCCAGCAGTTCGCGGACAGGGGGCGGGGAAGCTTTCTTT
CASSSRTGGGEAFF
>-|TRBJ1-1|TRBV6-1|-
TGTGCCAGCAGTGAATACAGGGCCACTGAAGCTTTCTTT
CASSEYRATEAFF
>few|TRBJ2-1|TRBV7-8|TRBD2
TGTGCCAGCAGCTTTAGCAAGCGGGGCCCCACTCGGGACAATGAGCAGTTCTTC
CASSFSKRGPTRDNEQFF
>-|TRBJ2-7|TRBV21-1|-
TGTGCCAGCAGCTCCCCCCCCGGGACAGGGATCTACGAGCAGTACTTC
CASSSPPGTGIYEQYF
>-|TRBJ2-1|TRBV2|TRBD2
TGTGCCAGCATAGCCGGACCGGGACTAGCGGACAATGAGCAGTTCTTC
CASIAGPGLADNEQFF
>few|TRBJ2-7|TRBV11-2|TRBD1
TGTGCCAGCAGCTTCTTGGACAGGGGCAACGAGCAGTACTTC
CASSFLDRGNEQYF
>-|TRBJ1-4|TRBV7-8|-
TGTGCCAGCAGCTCACAGGGTGGTGAAAAACTGTTTTTT
CASSSQGGEKLFF
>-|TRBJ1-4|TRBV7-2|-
TGTGCCAGCAGCCTTTCCGACCTAGCAACTAATGAAAAACTGTTTTTT
CASSLSDLATNEKLFF
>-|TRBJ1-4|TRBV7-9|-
TGTGCCAGCTCGGGGGCAACTAATGAAAAACTGTTTTTT
CASSGATNEKLFF
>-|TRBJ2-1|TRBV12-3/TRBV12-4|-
TGTGCCAGCAGTTTGGGAGGAGGCAATGAGCAGTTCTTC
CASSLGGGNEQFF
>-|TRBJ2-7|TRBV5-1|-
TGCGCCAGCAGCTTGAACGGCCCCGAGACAGTCCGCTACGAGCAGTACTTC
CASSLNGPETVRYEQYF
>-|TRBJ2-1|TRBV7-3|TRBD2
TGTGCCAGCAGCTTCCCCGGGACTAGCAACAATGAGCAGTTCTTC
CASSFPGTSNNEQFF
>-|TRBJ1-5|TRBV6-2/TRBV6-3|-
TGTGCCAGCAGTTATCTTTATCAGCCCCAGCATTTT
CASSYLYQPQHF
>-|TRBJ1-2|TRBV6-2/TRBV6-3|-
TGTGCCAGCAGTTACTCAGGGGATCGGCGTGGCTACACCTTC
CASSYSGDRRGYTF
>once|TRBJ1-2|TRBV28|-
TGTGCCAGCAGTTTTCCAGGGGCCGGCCGGAGCTACACCTTC
CASSFPGAGRSYTF
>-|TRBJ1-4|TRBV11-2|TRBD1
TGTGCCAGCAGCTCGCCGGGACAGGGGACTGAAAAACTGTTTTTT
CASSSPGQGTEKLFF
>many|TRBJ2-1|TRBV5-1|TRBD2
TGCGCCAGCAGCTCGGGACTAGCGGGAGGAACGTCCAATGAGCAGTTCTTC
CASSSGLAGGTSNEQFF
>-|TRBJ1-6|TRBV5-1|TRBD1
TGCGCCAGCAGTCCCGGGACAGGACTTTGGGACCTCCACTTT
CASSPGTGLWDLHF